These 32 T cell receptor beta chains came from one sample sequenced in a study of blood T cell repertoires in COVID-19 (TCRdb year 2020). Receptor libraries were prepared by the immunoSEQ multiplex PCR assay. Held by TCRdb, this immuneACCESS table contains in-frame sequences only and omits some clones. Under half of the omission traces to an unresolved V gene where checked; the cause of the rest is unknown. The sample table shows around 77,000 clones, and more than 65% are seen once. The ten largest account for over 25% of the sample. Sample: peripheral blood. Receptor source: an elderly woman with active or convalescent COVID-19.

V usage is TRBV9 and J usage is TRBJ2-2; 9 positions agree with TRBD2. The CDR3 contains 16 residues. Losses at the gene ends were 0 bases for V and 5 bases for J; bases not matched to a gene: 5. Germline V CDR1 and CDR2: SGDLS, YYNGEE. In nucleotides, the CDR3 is TGTGCCAGCAGCGTAGTTGATAGCGGGGGTACCGGGGAGCTGTTTTTT. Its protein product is CASSVVDSGGTGELFF.

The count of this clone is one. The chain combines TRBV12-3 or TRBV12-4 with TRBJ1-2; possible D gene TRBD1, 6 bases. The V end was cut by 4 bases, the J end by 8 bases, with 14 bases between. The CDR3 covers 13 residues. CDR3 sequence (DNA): TGTGCCAGCAGTTACAGAGGGGGGGAGGGCTACACCTTC. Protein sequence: CASSYRGGEGYTF.

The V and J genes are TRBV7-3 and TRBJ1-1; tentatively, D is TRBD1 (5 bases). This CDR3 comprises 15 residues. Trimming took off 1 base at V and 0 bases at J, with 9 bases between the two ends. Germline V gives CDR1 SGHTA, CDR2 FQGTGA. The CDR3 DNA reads TGTGCCAGCAGCTTAAATGCAGGGATGAACACTGAAGCTTTCTTT. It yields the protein CASSLNAGMNTEAFF.

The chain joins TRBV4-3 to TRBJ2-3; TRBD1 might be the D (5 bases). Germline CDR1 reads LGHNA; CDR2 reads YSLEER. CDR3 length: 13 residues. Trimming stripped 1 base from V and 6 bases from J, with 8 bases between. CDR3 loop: CASSQANRDTQYF. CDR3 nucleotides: TGCGCCAGCAGCCAAGCAAACAGGGATACGCAGTATTTT.

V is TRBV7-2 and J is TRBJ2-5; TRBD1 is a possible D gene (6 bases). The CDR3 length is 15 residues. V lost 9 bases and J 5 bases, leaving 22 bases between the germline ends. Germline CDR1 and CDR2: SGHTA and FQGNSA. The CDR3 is CASVRDIGLLETQYF. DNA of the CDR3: TGTGCCAGTGTACGGGACATAGGGCTTTTGGAGACCCAGTACTTC.

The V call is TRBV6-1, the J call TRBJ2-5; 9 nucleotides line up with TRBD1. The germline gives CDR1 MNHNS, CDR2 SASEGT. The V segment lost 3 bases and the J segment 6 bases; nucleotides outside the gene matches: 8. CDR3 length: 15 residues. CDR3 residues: CASSDPLDRGKTQYF. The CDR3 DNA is TGTGCCAGCAGTGACCCATTGGACAGGGGAAAGACCCAGTACTTC.

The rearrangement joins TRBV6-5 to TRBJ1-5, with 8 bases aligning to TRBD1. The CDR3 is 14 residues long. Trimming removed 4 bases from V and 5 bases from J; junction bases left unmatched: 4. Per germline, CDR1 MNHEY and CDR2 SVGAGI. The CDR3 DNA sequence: TGTGCCAGCAGTTCGGGACAGGAGCATCAGCCCCAGCATTTT. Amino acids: CASSSGQEHQPQHF.

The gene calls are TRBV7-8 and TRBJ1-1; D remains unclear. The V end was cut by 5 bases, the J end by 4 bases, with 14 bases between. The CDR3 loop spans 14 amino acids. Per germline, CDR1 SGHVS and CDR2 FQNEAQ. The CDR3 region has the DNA TGTGCCAGCAGCCCCGGAGTTGGTCCCACTGAAGCTTTCTTT. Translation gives CASSPGVGPTEAFF.

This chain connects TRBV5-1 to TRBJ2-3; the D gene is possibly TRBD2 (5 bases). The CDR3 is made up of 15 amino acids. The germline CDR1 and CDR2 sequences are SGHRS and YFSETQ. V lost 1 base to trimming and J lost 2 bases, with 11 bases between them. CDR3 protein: CASSLTGSPTDTQYF. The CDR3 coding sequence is TGCGCCAGCAGCTTGACGGGGAGCCCCACAGATACGCAGTATTTT.

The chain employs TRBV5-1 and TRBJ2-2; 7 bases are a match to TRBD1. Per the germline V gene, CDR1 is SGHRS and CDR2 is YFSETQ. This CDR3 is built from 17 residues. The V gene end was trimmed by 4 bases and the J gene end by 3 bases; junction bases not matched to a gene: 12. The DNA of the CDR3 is TGCGCCAGCAGCCAGGACAGGCTGAAGCGCGACACCGGGGAGCTGTTTTTT. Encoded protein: CASSQDRLKRDTGELFF.

CDR3: CASSLGLAFALTNSNQPQHF. CDR3 nucleotide sequence: TGTGCCAGCAGCTTAGGCTTGGCTTTTGCCCTCACTAATAGCAATCAGCCCCAGCATTTT. The V call is TRBV7-8, the J call TRBJ1-5, with D hard to call. The CDR3 is 20 amino acids. V shed 1 base and J shed 0 bases, with 22 bases lying between them. Germline V gene data show CDR1 as SGHVS and CDR2 as FQNEAQ. The variable domain in full, completed from reference TRBV7-8 and TRBJ1-5, reads GAGVSQSPRYKVAKRGQDVALRCDPISGHVSLFWYQQALGQGPEFLTYFQNEAQLDKSGLPSDRFFAERPEGSVSTLKIQRTQQEDSAVYLCASSLGLAFALTNSNQPQHFGDGTRLSIL.

The CDR3 here is CASTTHRGSNYGYTF. The CDR3 nucleotides read TGTGCCAGCACGACCCACAGGGGATCTAACTATGGCTACACCTTC. This sequence joins TRBV6-5 and TRBJ1-2; 7 positions agree with TRBD1. Trimming at V came to 7 bases and at J to 0 bases, leaving 8 bases not matched to a gene. Looked up from germline, CDR1 is MNHEY and CDR2 is SVGAGI. The CDR3 is made up of 15 amino acids.

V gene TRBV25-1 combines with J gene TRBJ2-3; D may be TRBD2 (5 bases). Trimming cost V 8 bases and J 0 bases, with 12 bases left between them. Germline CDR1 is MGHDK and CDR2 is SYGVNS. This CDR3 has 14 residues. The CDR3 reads CASQDSTSTDTQYF. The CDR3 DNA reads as TGTGCCAGCCAGGACTCAACTAGCACAGATACGCAGTATTTT.

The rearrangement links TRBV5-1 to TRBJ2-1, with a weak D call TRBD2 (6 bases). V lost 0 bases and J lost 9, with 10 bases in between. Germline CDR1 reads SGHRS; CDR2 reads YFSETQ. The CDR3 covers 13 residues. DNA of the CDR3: TGCGCCAGCAGCTTGGCGGAGGAGGGTGAGCAGTTCTTC. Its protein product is CASSLAEEGEQFF.

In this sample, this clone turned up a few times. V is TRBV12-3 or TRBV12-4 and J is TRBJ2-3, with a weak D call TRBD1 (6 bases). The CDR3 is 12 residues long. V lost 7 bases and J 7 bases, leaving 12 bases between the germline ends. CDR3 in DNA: TGTGCCAGCACTCTAGGGGGACATACGCAGTATTTT. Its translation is CASTLGGHTQYF.

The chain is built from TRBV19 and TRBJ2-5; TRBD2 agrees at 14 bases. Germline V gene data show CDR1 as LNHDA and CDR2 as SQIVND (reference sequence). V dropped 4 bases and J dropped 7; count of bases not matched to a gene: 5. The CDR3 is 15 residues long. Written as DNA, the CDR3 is TGTGCCAGTAGTAGGACTAGCGGGGGGTTACGGACCCAGTACTTC. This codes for CASSRTSGGLRTQYF.

The CDR3, as DNA: TGTGCCAGCAGCTTAGAACAGGGGATGTATGGCTACACCTTC. This sequence encodes CASSLEQGMYGYTF. V usage is TRBV7-9 and J usage is TRBJ1-2; 7 bases map to TRBD1. The CDR3 length is 14 residues. V was clipped by 1 base and J by 5 bases; unmatched bases: 4. Looked up from germline, CDR1 is SEHNR and CDR2 is FQNEAQ (reference sequence).

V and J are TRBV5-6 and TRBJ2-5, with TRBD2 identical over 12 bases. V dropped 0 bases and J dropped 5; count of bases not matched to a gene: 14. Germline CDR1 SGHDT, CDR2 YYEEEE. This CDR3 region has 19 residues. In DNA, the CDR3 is TGTGCCAGCAGCTTGGCTGGACATTCGCTAGCGGGGGGGCCGGAGACCCAGTACTTC. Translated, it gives CASSLAGHSLAGGPETQYF.

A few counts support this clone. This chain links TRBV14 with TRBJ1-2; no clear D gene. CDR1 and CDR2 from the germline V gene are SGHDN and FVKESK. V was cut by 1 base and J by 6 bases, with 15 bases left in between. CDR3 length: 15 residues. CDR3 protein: CASSQGPSPRDGYTF. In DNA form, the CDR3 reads TGTGCCAGCAGCCAAGGCCCGTCCCCACGGGATGGCTACACCTTC.

Here the CDR3 DNA reads TGCGCCAGCAGCCTCGGGAGCTCCTATAATTCACCCCTCCACTTT. Amino acid sequence: CASSLGSSYNSPLHF. The chain couples TRBV5-1 to TRBJ1-6, with D hard to call. V dropped 4 bases and J dropped 0 bases, with 8 bases sitting between them. The CDR3 has 15 residues. CDR1 SGHRS and CDR2 YFSETQ come from the germline V gene.

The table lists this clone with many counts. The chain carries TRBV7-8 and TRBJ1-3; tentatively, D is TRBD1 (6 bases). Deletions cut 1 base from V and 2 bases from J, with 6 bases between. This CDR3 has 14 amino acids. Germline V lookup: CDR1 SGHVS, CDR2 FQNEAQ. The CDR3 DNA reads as TGTGCCAGCAGCTTAGGGACAGCTGGAAACACCATATATTTT. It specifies CASSLGTAGNTIYF. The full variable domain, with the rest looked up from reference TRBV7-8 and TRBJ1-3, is GAGVSQSPRYKVAKRGQDVALRCDPISGHVSLFWYQQALGQGPEFLTYFQNEAQLDKSGLPSDRFFAERPEGSVSTLKIQRTQQEDSAVYLCASSLGTAGNTIYFGEGSWLTVV.

For the CDR3, the DNA is TGTGCTAGTGGTCTCCAGGCCCTCAATGAGCAGTTCTTC. Protein product: CASGLQALNEQFF. The gene calls are TRBV12-5 and TRBJ2-1, with D uncertain. V lost 5 bases and J 6 bases, leaving 11 bases between the germline ends. Germline-derived CDR1 and CDR2 are LGHNT and FRNRAP. The CDR3 length is 13 residues.

In DNA, the CDR3 is TGTGCCAGCAGTAGACAGACAGGGATGGGCAATCAGCCCCAGCATTTT. This gives the protein CASSRQTGMGNQPQHF. The gene calls are TRBV28 and TRBJ1-5, with 7 bases matching TRBD1. V was clipped by 5 bases and J by 2 bases; unmatched bases: 9. Germline assignment: CDR1 MDHEN and CDR2 SYDVKM. There are 16 residues in the CDR3.

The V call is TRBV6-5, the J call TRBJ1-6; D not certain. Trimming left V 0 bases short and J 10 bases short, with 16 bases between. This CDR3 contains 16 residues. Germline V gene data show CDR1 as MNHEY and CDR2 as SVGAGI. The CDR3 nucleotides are TGTGCCAGCAGTTACTCGAGGGCCTTGCCCGGGTCACCCCTCCACTTT. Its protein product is CASSYSRALPGSPLHF.

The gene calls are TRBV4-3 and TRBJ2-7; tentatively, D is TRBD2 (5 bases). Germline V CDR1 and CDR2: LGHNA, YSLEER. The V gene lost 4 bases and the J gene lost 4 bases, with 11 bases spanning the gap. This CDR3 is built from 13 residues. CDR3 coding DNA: TGCGCCAGCAGCCCACATACGGGGTACGAGCAGTACTTC. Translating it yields CASSPHTGYEQYF.

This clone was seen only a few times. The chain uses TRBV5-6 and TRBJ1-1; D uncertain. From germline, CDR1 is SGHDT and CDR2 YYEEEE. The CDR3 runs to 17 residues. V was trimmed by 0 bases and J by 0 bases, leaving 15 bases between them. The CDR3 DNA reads TGTGCCAGCAGCTTGGGGAGGGCCTCAGCCCTGAACACTGAAGCTTTCTTT. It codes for CASSLGRASALNTEAFF.

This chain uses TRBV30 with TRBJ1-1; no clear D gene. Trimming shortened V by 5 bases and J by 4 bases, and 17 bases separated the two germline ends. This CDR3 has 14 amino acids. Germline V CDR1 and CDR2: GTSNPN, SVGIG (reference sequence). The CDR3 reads CAWATGLGGTEAFF. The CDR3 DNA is TGTGCCTGGGCCACGGGATTGGGAGGCACTGAAGCTTTCTTT. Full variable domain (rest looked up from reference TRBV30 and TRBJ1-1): SQTIHQWPATLVQPVGSPLSLECTVEGTSNPNLYWYRQAAGRGLQLLFYSVGIGQISSEVPQNLSASRPQDRQFILSSKKLLLSDSGFYLCAWATGLGGTEAFFGQGTRLTVV.

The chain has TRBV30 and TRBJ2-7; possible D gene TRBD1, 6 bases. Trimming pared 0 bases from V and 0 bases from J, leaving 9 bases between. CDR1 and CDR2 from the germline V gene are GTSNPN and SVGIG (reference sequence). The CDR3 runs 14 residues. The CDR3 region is CAWSVSGASYEQYF. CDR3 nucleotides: TGTGCCTGGAGTGTATCAGGGGCCTCCTACGAGCAGTACTTC.

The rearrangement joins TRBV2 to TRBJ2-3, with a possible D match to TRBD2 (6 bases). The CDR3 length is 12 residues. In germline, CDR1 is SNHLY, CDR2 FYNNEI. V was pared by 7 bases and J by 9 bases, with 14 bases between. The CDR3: CASTVLANTQYF. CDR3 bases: TGTGCCAGCACTGTCCTAGCGAACACGCAGTATTTT.

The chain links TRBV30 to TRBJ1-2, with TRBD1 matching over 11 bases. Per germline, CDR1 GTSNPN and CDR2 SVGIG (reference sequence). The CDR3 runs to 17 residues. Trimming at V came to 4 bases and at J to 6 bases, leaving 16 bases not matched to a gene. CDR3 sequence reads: CAWTKGGQGDKSHGYTF. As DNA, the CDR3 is TGTGCCTGGACTAAAGGGGGACAGGGGGATAAATCTCATGGCTACACCTTC.

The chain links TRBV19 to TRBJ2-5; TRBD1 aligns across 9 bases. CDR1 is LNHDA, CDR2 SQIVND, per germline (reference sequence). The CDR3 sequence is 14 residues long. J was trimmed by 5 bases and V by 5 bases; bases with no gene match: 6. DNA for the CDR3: TGTGCCAGTAGTGTACAGGGGGCGGGGGAGACCCAGTACTTC. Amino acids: CASSVQGAGETQYF.

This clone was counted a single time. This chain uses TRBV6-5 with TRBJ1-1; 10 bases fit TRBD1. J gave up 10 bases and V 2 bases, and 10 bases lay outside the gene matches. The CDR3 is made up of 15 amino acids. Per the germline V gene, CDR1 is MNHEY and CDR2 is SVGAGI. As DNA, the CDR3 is TGTGCCAGCAGTTACGGACAGGGGGTTAATTTGGGAGCTTTCTTT. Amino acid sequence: CASSYGQGVNLGAFF.